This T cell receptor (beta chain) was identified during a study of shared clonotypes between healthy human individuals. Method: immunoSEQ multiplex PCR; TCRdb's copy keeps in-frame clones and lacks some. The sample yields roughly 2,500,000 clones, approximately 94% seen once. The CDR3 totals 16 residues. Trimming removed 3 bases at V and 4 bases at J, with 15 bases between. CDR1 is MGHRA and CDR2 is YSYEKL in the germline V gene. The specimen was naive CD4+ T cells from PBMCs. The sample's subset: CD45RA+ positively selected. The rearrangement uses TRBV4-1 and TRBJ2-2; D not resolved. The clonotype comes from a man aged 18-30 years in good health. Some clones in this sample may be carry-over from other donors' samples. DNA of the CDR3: TGCGCCAGCAGCCAGTACAGACCCAAAACCACCGGGGAGCTGTTTTTT. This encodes CASSQYRPKTTGELFF.